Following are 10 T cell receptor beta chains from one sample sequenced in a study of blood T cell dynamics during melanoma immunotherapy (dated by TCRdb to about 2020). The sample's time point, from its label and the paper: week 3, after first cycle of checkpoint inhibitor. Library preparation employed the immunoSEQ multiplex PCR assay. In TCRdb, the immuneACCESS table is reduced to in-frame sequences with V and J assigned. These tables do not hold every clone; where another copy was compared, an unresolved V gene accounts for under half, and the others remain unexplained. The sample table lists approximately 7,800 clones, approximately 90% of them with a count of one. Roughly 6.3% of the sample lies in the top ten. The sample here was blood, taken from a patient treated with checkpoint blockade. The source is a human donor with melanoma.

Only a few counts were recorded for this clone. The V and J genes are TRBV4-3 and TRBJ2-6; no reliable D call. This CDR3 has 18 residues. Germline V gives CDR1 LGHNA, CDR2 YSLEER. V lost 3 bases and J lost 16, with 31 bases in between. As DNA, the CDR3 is TGCGCCAGCAGCCATTGGATAGGACGTCCAAAGTCGGGCCAACGTCTGACTTTC. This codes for CASSHWIGRPKSGQRLTF.

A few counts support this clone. The CDR3 DNA reads as TGCGCCAGCAGAAAGACAGGGGGAGATACGCAGTATTTT. Its translation is CASRKTGGDTQYF. The rearrangement links TRBV4-1 to TRBJ2-3; the match to TRBD1 covers 9 bases. V lost 6 bases to trimming and J lost 5 bases; unmatched junction nucleotides: 3. This CDR3 has 13 residues. CDR1 is MGHRA, CDR2 YSYEKL, per germline.

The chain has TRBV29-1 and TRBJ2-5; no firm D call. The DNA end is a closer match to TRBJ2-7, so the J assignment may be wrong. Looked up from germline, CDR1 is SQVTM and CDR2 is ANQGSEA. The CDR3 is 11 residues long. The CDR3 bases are TGCAGCGTTCAACTGTCCTACGAGCAGTACTTC. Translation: CSVQLSYEQYF.

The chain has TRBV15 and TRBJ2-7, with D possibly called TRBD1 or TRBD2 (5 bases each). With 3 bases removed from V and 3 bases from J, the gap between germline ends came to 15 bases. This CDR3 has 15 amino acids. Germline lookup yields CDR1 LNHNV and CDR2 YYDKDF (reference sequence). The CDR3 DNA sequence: TGTGCCACCAGCAGTTACCGGGACGGTCGCTACGAGCAGTACTTC. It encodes CATSSYRDGRYEQYF.

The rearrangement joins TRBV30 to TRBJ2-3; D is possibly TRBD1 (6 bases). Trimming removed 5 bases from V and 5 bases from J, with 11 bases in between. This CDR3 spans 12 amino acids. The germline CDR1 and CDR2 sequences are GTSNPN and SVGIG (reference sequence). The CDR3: CAWSGDEDTQYF. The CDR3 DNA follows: TGTGCCTGGTCAGGGGATGAAGATACGCAGTATTTT.

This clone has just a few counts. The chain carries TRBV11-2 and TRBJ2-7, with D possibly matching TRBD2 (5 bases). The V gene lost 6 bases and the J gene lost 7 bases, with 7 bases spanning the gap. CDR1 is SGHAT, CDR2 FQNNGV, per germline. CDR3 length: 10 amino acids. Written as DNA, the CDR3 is TGTGCCAGCAGGTCGGGAGAGCAGTACTTC. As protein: CASRSGEQYF.

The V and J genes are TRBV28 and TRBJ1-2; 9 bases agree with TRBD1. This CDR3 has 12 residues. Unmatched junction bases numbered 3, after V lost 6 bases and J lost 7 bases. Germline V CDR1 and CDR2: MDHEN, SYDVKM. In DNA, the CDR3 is TGTGCCAGCAGCGGGACAGGGAGTGGCTACACCTTC. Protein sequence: CASSGTGSGYTF.

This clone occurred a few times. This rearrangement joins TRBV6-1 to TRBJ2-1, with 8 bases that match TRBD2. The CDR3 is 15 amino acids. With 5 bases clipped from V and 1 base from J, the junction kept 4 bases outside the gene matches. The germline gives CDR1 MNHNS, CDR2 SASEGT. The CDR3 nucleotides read TGTGCCAGCAGTCCGGGACTAGAATCCTACAATGAGCAGTTCTTC. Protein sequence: CASSPGLESYNEQFF.

DNA of the CDR3: TGCAGCGTTGAGCCCCTCAGGGAGACTGAAGCTTTCTTT. This codes for CSVEPLRETEAFF. This chain joins TRBV29-1 and TRBJ1-1; maybe TRBD1 (5 bases). Between the trimmed V and J ends, which lost 3 bases and 5 bases, there was a span of 13 bases. There are 13 residues in the CDR3. Germline V lookup: CDR1 SQVTM, CDR2 ANQGSEA.

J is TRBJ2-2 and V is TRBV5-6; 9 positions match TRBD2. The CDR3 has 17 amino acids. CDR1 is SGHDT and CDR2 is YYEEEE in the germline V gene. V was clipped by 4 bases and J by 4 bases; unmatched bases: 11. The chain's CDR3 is CASSPLFSGSGTGELFF. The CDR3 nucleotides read TGTGCCAGCAGCCCCCTATTTAGCGGGAGCGGCACCGGGGAGCTGTTTTTT.